This entry lists 18 T cell receptor beta chains sequenced from one sample in a study of blood T cell repertoires in COVID-19. Here immunoSEQ multiplex PCR was the method, and the copy in TCRdb shows in-frame clones only, minus some. The sample has 200,000 or so clones, roughly 81% seen once; the top ten hold 10% to 15%. Sequenced sample: peripheral blood. The receptors derive from a woman of 80 years or more with COVID-19, enrolled during active disease.

The rearrangement uses TRBV7-2 and TRBJ1-6; no clear D gene. V was shortened by 0 bases and J by 8 bases, with 14 bases between the two germline ends. The CDR3 consists of 16 residues. The germline gives CDR1 SGHTA, CDR2 FQGNSA. CDR3 DNA sequence: TGTGCCAGCAGCTTAGCGCATACGGTTCATGATTCACCCCTCCACTTT. Its protein is CASSLAHTVHDSPLHF. Using reference TRBV7-2 and TRBJ1-6 for the parts outside the CDR3, the full variable domain is GAGVSQSPSNKVTEKGKDVELRCDPISGHTALYWYRQSLGQGLEFLIYFQGNSAPDKSGLPSDRFSAERTGGSVSTLTIQRTQQEDSAVYLCASSLAHTVHDSPLHFGNGTRLTVT.

The rearrangement joins TRBV19 to TRBJ2-3; possible D gene TRBD2, 6 bases. Trimming pared 4 bases from V and 0 bases from J, leaving 8 bases between. The CDR3 extends over 14 amino acids. From germline, CDR1 is LNHDA and CDR2 SQIVND (reference sequence). The CDR3 nucleotides are TGTGCCAGTAGTAGAGGGACTAGCACAGATACGCAGTATTTT. Protein product: CASSRGTSTDTQYF.

The rearrangement links TRBV7-9 to TRBJ2-5; 7 nucleotides align to TRBD1. J was trimmed by 5 bases and V by 4 bases; bases with no gene match: 7. The CDR3 is made up of 14 amino acids. Germline V lookup: CDR1 SEHNR, CDR2 FQNEAQ (reference sequence). CDR3 amino acids: CASSSSNRGETQYF. CDR3 in DNA: TGTGCCAGCAGCTCCTCCAACAGGGGTGAGACCCAGTACTTC.

The chain couples TRBV28 to TRBJ1-3; D gene unclear. The germline gives CDR1 MDHEN, CDR2 SYDVKM. The CDR3 runs to 16 residues. Trimming left V 2 bases short and J 0 bases short, with 11 bases between. CDR3 coding DNA: TGTGCCAGCAGTTTAGGAGGGTACAACTCTGGAAACACCATATATTTT. It specifies CASSLGGYNSGNTIYF.

This clone was detected only a few times. The V call is TRBV7-2, the J call TRBJ2-2; a weak D match, TRBD2 (5 bases). The CDR3 is 14 residues long. Germline V gives CDR1 SGHTA, CDR2 FQGNSA. V gave up 1 base and J gave up 5 bases, with 8 bases separating them. CDR3 protein: CASSLERVTGELFF. The CDR3 nucleotides read TGTGCCAGCAGCTTAGAGAGGGTTACCGGGGAGCTGTTTTTT.

The table lists this clone with a count of one. J is TRBJ1-1 and V is TRBV6-6; D possibly corresponds to TRBD1 (6 bases). Germline assignment: CDR1 MNHNY and CDR2 SVGAGI (reference sequence). The V gene lost 6 bases and the J gene lost 0 bases, with 11 bases spanning the gap. The CDR3 extends over 14 amino acids. CDR3 amino acids: CASRGGQVNTEAFF. In nucleotides, the CDR3 is TGTGCCAGCAGGGGGGGGCAGGTGAACACTGAAGCTTTCTTT.

The CDR3 here is CASSPRQANQPQHF. The CDR3 DNA follows: TGTGCCAGCAGTCCACGACAGGCGAATCAGCCCCAGCATTTT. The chain combines TRBV27 with TRBJ1-5, with a tentative D call TRBD1 (6 bases). Trimming stripped 5 bases from V and 4 bases from J, with 12 bases between. CDR1 MNHEY and CDR2 SMNVEV come from the germline V gene (reference sequence). This CDR3 has 14 amino acids.

The gene calls are TRBV3-1 (or the pseudogene TRBV3-2) and TRBJ2-1; 8 bases fit TRBD1. This CDR3 is 17 amino acids long. V lost 0 bases to trimming and J lost 6 bases; unmatched junction nucleotides: 10. Germline CDR1 and CDR2: LGHDT and YNNKEL (reference sequence). The CDR3 nucleotides read TGTGCCAGCAGCCAAGATCTAGTACAGGGGGTTGGCAATGAGCAGTTCTTC. Its protein product is CASSQDLVQGVGNEQFF.

This chain connects TRBV6-2 or TRBV6-3 to TRBJ2-7; 7 bases map to TRBD1. V lost 4 bases and J lost 3; bases outside the gene matches: 6. Germline V gene data show CDR1 as MNHEY and CDR2 as SVGEGT. CDR3 length: 14 residues. This CDR3 reads CASSSPRGLYEQYF. CDR3 DNA sequence: TGTGCCAGCAGTTCCCCTAGGGGGCTCTACGAGCAGTACTTC.

CDR3 amino acids: CASSAGQGGSGNTIYF. CDR3 nucleotide sequence: TGTGCCAGCAGCGCCGGACAGGGAGGCTCTGGAAACACCATATATTTT. This rearrangement joins TRBV7-9 to TRBJ1-3; 8 bases are a match to TRBD1. The V and J ends lost 5 bases and 0 bases, in that order; junction bases with no gene match: 6. CDR3 size: 16 residues. Germline CDR1 reads SEHNR; CDR2 reads FQNEAQ (reference sequence).

The rearrangement uses TRBV6-5 and TRBJ2-3; 7 bases are a match to TRBD2. Germline trimming cut 2 bases from V and 6 bases from J; bases unmatched to any gene: 8. The CDR3 has 15 amino acids. Germline-derived CDR1 and CDR2 are MNHEY and SVGAGI. CDR3 DNA: TGTGCCAGCAGTTACACAGGCGGGAGAGGGGATACGCAGTATTTT. Residues: CASSYTGGRGDTQYF.

The rearrangement links TRBV18 to TRBJ2-7; the match to TRBD2 covers 13 bases. This CDR3 is built from 16 residues. Germline V gene data show CDR1 as KGHSH and CDR2 as LQKENI. Trimming removed 4 bases from V and 6 bases from J; junction bases left unmatched: 9. The CDR3 DNA is TGTGCCAGCTCACTTCCTGGACTAGCGGGGGAGAGCGAGCAGTACTTC. Translating it yields CASSLPGLAGESEQYF.

The chain joins TRBV7-2 to TRBJ2-7; D is possibly TRBD2 (6 bases). The germline V and J ends were trimmed by 3 bases and 2 bases, with 8 bases remaining between them. This CDR3 is built from 13 residues. Germline CDR1 is SGHTA and CDR2 is FQGNSA. The CDR3 protein is CASSLGGTYEQYF. The CDR3 nucleotides are TGTGCCAGCAGCTTGGGGGGTACCTACGAGCAGTACTTC.

The V call is TRBV7-2, the J call TRBJ2-1; the D gene is possibly TRBD2 (6 bases). This CDR3 is 15 amino acids long. Germline V lookup: CDR1 SGHTA, CDR2 FQGNSA. Trimming stripped 3 bases from V and 3 bases from J, with 12 bases between. The CDR3 DNA is TGTGCCAGCAGCTTGTGGGGGGAGGTCTACAATGAGCAGTTCTTC. Residues: CASSLWGEVYNEQFF.

The CDR3 DNA reads as TGTGCCAGCGTTAGGGGGCCCAACACCGGGGAGCTGTTTTTT. This codes for CASVRGPNTGELFF. This chain links TRBV7-2 with TRBJ2-2, with TRBD1 identical over 7 bases. Germline loops: CDR1 SGHTA, CDR2 FQGNSA. After removal of 8 bases from V and 2 bases from J, the junction contained 5 bases not matched to a gene. The CDR3 contains 14 residues.

The chain couples TRBV4-1 to TRBJ1-2; tentative D call: TRBD1 (6 bases). CDR3 size: 15 residues. Germline loops: CDR1 MGHRA, CDR2 YSYEKL. V lost 0 bases and J lost 2, with 10 bases in between. The CDR3: CASSQDAGANYGYTF. The CDR3 nucleotides read TGCGCCAGCAGCCAAGATGCAGGGGCAAACTATGGCTACACCTTC.

The V and J genes are TRBV6-2 or TRBV6-3 and TRBJ2-5; D possibly corresponds to TRBD2 (6 bases). The CDR3 sequence is 16 residues long. V dropped 4 bases and J dropped 3 bases, with 18 bases sitting between them. The germline V gene encodes CDR1 MNHEY and CDR2 SVGEGT. CDR3 DNA sequence: TGTGCCAGCAGTTTCCTTCCCCCTGGAGGGGAAGAGACCCAGTACTTC. Its translation: CASSFLPPGGEETQYF.

The table lists this clone with a count of one. The genes are TRBV6-5 and TRBJ2-1; perhaps TRBD2 as D (5 bases). V was pared by 6 bases and J by 1 base, with 13 bases between. Germline V gives CDR1 MNHEY, CDR2 SVGAGI. CDR3 length equals 15 residues. CDR3: CASSSIAPSYNEQFF. CDR3 DNA sequence: TGTGCCAGCAGCAGTATAGCGCCATCCTACAATGAGCAGTTCTTC.